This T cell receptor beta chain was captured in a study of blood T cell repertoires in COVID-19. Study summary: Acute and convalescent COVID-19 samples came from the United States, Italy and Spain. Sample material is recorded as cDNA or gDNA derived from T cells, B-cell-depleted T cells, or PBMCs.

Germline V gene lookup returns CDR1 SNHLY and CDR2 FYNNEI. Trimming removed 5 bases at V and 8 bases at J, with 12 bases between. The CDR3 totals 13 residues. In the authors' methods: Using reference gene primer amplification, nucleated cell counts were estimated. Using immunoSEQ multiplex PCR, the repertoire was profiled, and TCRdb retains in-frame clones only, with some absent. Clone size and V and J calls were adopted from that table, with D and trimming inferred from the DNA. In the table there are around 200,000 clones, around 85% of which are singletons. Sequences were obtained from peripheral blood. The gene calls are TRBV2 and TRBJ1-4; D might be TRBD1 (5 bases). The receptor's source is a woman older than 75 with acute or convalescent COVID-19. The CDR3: CASSQLGGEKLFF. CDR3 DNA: TGTGCCAGCAGTCAACTCGGGGGGGAAAAACTGTTTTTT.